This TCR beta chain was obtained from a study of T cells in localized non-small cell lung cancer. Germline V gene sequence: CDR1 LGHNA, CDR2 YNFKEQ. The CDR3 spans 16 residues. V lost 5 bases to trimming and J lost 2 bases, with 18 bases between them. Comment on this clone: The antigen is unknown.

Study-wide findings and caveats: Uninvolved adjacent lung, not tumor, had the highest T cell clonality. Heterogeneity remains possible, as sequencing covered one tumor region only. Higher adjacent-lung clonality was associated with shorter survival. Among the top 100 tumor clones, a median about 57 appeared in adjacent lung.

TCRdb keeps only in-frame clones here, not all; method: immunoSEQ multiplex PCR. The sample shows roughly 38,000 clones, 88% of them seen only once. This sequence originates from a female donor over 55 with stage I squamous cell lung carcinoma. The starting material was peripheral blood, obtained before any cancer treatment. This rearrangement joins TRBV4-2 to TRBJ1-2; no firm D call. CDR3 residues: CASSGTQTPQNYGYTF. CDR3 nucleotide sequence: TGTGCCAGCAGCGGAACGCAGACCCCACAGAACTATGGCTACACCTTC.